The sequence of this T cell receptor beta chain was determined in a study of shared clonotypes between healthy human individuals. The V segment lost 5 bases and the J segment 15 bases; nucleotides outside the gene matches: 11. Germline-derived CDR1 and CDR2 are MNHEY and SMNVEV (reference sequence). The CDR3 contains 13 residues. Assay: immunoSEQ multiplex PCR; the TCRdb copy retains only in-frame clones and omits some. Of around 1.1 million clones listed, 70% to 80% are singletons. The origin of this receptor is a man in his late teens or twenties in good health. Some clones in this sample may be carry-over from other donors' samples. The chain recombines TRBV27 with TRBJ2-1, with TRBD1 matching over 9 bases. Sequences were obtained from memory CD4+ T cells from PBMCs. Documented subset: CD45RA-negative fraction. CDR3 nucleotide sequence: TGTGCCAGCAGTGCTGGCCCCGGGACAGGGTGGTTCTTC. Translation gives CASSAGPGTGWFF.